This entry lists 7 T cell receptor beta chains sequenced from one sample in a study of blood T cell repertoires in COVID-19 (dated by TCRdb to 2018 to 2021). Receptor libraries were prepared by the immunoSEQ multiplex PCR assay. The table comes from immuneACCESS by way of TCRdb, which keeps in-frame sequences with V and J called. Part of the clones is missing from these tables; in studies checked, under half for an unresolved V gene and the rest for unknown reasons. The sample table contains 540,000 or so clones; only one count was recorded for roughly 91% of them. 7.5% to 9% of the sample is in the top ten clones. Sequences were obtained from peripheral blood. These receptors were collected from a woman aged 45-60 years with COVID-19, enrolled during active disease.

The sample holds a few counts of this clone. The V gene is TRBV5-1, the J gene TRBJ2-7; TRBD2 might be the D (5 bases). Deletions cut 3 bases from V and 0 bases from J, with 16 bases between. The V gene's germline CDR1 is SGHRS and CDR2 YFSETQ. The CDR3 is 16 amino acids. The CDR3 protein is CASSSRFRAASYEQYF. DNA for the CDR3: TGCGCCAGCAGCTCCCGGTTCCGAGCGGCCTCCTACGAGCAGTACTTC.

The J gene is TRBJ2-7, the V gene TRBV5-1, with unresolved D. Germline-derived CDR1 and CDR2 are SGHRS and YFSETQ. V was cut by 4 bases and J by 2 bases, with 16 bases left in between. CDR3 length equals 15 residues. The chain's CDR3 is CASSPQSILTYEQYF. CDR3 in DNA: TGCGCCAGCAGCCCCCAATCTATTCTCACCTACGAGCAGTACTTC.

The gene calls are TRBV6-5 and TRBJ2-5; TRBD1 matches 8 bases. Trimming took 8 bases from V and 1 from J; bases not matched to a gene: 9. The V gene's germline CDR1 is MNHEY and CDR2 SVGAGI. This CDR3 has 15 amino acids. In DNA form, the CDR3 reads TGTGCCAGCGGACCGGGACAGGCCTTCCAAGAGACCCAGTACTTC. Its protein product is CASGPGQAFQETQYF.

This clone was seen just once. The chain links TRBV27 to TRBJ2-1; 10 positions agree with TRBD1. V lost 6 bases to trimming and J lost 7 bases; unmatched junction nucleotides: 6. The germline gives CDR1 MNHEY, CDR2 SMNVEV (reference sequence). There are 14 residues in the CDR3. CDR3 in DNA: TGTGCCAGCAGGACGGGACAGGGGTGGAATGAGCAGTTCTTC. Protein sequence: CASRTGQGWNEQFF.

The chain carries TRBV4-2 and TRBJ2-2; TRBD2 matches 10 bases. CDR3 size: 16 residues. The germline gives CDR1 LGHNA, CDR2 YNFKEQ. The V gene end was trimmed by 4 bases and the J gene end by 5 bases; junction bases not matched to a gene: 7. The CDR3 DNA is TGTGCCAGCAGCCTATTAGCGGGGGGAGGGACCGGGGAGCTGTTTTTT. Its protein product is CASSLLAGGGTGELFF.

V is TRBV28 and J is TRBJ2-7, with D perhaps TRBD2 (7 bases). This CDR3 is built from 17 residues. The germline V gene encodes CDR1 MDHEN and CDR2 SYDVKM. V was pared by 4 bases and J by 4 bases, with 23 bases between. CDR3 amino acids: CASSSPAFAGATYEQYF. The CDR3 DNA reads as TGTGCCAGCAGTTCTCCAGCTTTCGCGGGGGCCACTTACGAGCAGTACTTC.

The J gene is TRBJ1-4, the V gene TRBV19; 9 nucleotides align to TRBD1. The ends lost 5 bases at V and 0 bases at J; junction bases unmatched: 16. The CDR3 is made up of 20 amino acids. The germline V gene has CDR1 LNHDA and CDR2 SQIVND (reference sequence). In DNA form, the CDR3 reads TGTGCCAGTAGTTCCCCCCGGGACAGGGCGCTTACTGCAACTAATGAAAAACTGTTTTTT. Amino acids: CASSSPRDRALTATNEKLFF. The full variable domain, rest sourced from reference TRBV19 and TRBJ1-4, is DGGITQSPKYLFRKEGQNVTLSCEQNLNHDAMYWYRQDPGQGLRLIYYSQIVNDFQKGDIAEGYSVSREKKESFPLTVTSAQKNPTAFYLCASSSPRDRALTATNEKLFFGSGTQLSVL.